The clone carrying this T cell receptor (beta chain) was found once. The antigen remains undetermined. At one of its ends the junction is not consistent with the germline gene, which may arise from a read error. Regions amplified from RNA transcripts were the TCR beta CDR3 regions. First-round RT-PCR targeting the TCR CDR3 was performed with the HTBI primer set. From the multiplex PCR reads, TCRdb called clonotypes with MiXCR, one entry per CDR3 protein. The sample holds almost 600,000 distinct CDR3 sequences; roughly 13% are singletons and the top ten take about 5.8%. The CDR3 is made up of 11 amino acids. From germline, CDR1 is LGHDT and CDR2 YNNKEL (reference sequence). The sample originates from a study of T cells in Graves' hyperthyroidism and ophthalmopathy. Whole-study results and caveats: Ophthalmopathy cases were set apart from stable hyperthyroidism by a 13 V-J model.

Newly diagnosed hyperthyroidism, duration under 2 months, in patients aged 18 to 65. This clonotype originated in a woman in her 30s with Graves' hyperthyroidism that later progressed to Graves' ophthalmopathy. The chain carries TRBV3-1 and TRBJ2-1; D is ambiguous. Gene TRBJ2-7 matches the end of the DNA better, so the J call may be wrong. The sequenced sample was blood. The CDR3 loop is CTSSQEREQYF. DNA of the CDR3: TGTACCAGCAGCCAAGAGCGTGAGCAGTACTTC.